Listed below are T cell receptor beta chains from one sample, sequenced in a study of identical twins. TCRdb fed the 5' RACE reads into MiXCR, producing one record per CDR3 protein. Here the sample spans some 500,000 distinct CDR3 sequences, 22% being singletons. This same sample was also taken into another study, of T cells expressing NK-cell markers.

Sequenced material: CD4+ T cells sorted from blood. The source of these receptors is a woman under 30 in good health. Both conserved end residues are part of each CDR3. D genes are given only for firm matches. Part of the rows lack a size; the others show once, few, many or a class for expanded clones.

V	J	size	D	CDR3	DNA
TRBV3-1	TRBJ2-7	many	TRBD2	CASSPRGGLAGATYEQYF	TGTGCCAGCAGCCCAAGAGGGGGACTAGCGGGGGCAACCTACGAGCAGTACTTC
TRBV4-3	TRBJ2-7	few	-	CASSQDPGSYEQYF	TGCGCCAGCAGCCAAGACCCGGGGTCCTACGAGCAGTACTTC
TRBV5-6	TRBJ1-3	few	-	CASSSGTPGNTIYF	TGTGCCAGCAGCTCCGGGACACCTGGAAACACCATATATTTT
TRBV20-1	TRBJ2-3	few	-	CSARDLVSTDTQYF	TGCAGTGCTAGAGATCTTGTTTCCACAGATACGCAGTATTTT
TRBV20-1	TRBJ1-4	few	-	CSAATDSEKLFF	TGCAGTGCGGCTACGGACAGTGAAAAACTGTTTTTT
TRBV5-1	TRBJ2-2	-	-	CASSLVRSANTGELFF	TGCGCCAGCAGCTTGGTACGGAGCGCGAACACCGGGGAGCTGTTTTTT
TRBV4-3	TRBJ1-1	many	-	CASSLHENTEAFF	TGCGCCAGCAGCCTACACGAGAACACTGAAGCTTTCTTT
TRBV20-1	TRBJ1-2	many	-	CSARDSSTYGYTF	TGCAGTGCACGCGACAGCTCCACTTATGGCTACACCTTC
TRBV20-1	TRBJ2-2	few	-	CSARIRESTGELFF	TGCAGTGCTCGGATCAGGGAAAGTACCGGGGAGCTGTTTTTT
TRBV10-3	TRBJ2-2	-	TRBD1	CAISGDRGRGELFF	TGTGCCATCAGCGGCGACAGGGGGCGCGGGGAGCTGTTTTTT
TRBV10-3	TRBJ2-1	-	-	CAISDPHNEQFF	TGTGCCATCAGTGACCCCCACAATGAGCAGTTCTTC
TRBV25-1	TRBJ2-7	few	-	CASSETGEGEQYF	TGTGCCAGCAGTGAGACAGGGGAGGGCGAGCAGTACTTC
TRBV20-1	TRBJ2-7	few	-	CSAVSIGGLPYEQYF	TGCAGTGCCGTCTCTATCGGGGGGCTACCCTACGAGCAGTACTTC
TRBV20-1	TRBJ1-4	-	TRBD1	CSARLPGDRGGEKLFF	TGCAGTGCTAGACTCCCAGGGGACAGAGGGGGAGAAAAACTGTTTTTT
TRBV6-2/TRBV6-3	TRBJ2-3	-	TRBD2	CASTSLPKAGATDTQYF	TGTGCCAGCACCTCACTGCCCAAAGCGGGAGCGACAGATACGCAGTATTTT
TRBV20-1	TRBJ2-5	many	TRBD1	CSAREDREETQYF	TGCAGTGCTAGAGAAGACAGGGAAGAGACCCAGTACTTC
TRBV7-2	TRBJ1-2	-	-	CASSRLRGGEVGYTF	TGTGCCAGCAGCCGCCTACGGGGAGGAGAGGTCGGCTACACCTTC
TRBV11-2	TRBJ2-2	many	TRBD2	CASSLVGGTSRRANTGELFF	TGTGCCAGCAGCTTAGTGGGGGGGACGTCGAGGAGGGCGAACACCGGGGAGCTGTTTTTT
TRBV20-1	TRBJ1-2	-	-	CSAGTVNGYTF	TGCAGTGCTGGGACGGTAAATGGCTACACCTTC
TRBV29-1	TRBJ1-1	many	-	CSGARGLNTEAFF	TGCAGCGGTGCGAGGGGCCTGAACACTGAAGCTTTCTTT
TRBV12-3/TRBV12-4	TRBJ2-3	-	-	CASSLGLGITDTQYF	TGTGCCAGCAGTTTAGGCCTAGGGATAACAGATACGCAGTATTTT
TRBV7-9	TRBJ2-1	-	TRBD2	CASSLRGLADNEQFF	TGTGCCAGCAGCTTGAGGGGACTAGCGGATAATGAGCAGTTCTTC
TRBV10-3	TRBJ2-1	few	TRBD2	CAITEREGRDEQFF	TGTGCCATCACCGAGCGGGAGGGCCGGGATGAGCAGTTCTTC
TRBV30	TRBJ2-6	-	-	CAWSPGANVLTF	TGTGCCTGGAGTCCCGGGGCCAACGTCCTGACTTTC
TRBV7-9	TRBJ1-5	few	-	CASSFHSNQPQHF	TGTGCCAGCAGCTTCCATAGCAATCAGCCCCAGCATTTT
TRBV5-1	TRBJ2-1	few	TRBD2	CASSKTTRLATSSYNEQFF	TGCGCCAGCAGCAAAACTACCAGACTAGCGACCTCCTCCTACAATGAGCAGTTCTTC
TRBV6-5	TRBJ2-7	-	-	CASKGDLREQYF	TGTGCCAGCAAAGGGGACTTGCGCGAGCAGTACTTC
TRBV20-1	TRBJ2-1	-	TRBD2	CSAISGRASYNEQFF	TGCAGTGCCATTAGCGGGAGGGCCTCCTACAATGAGCAGTTCTTC
TRBV12-3/TRBV12-4	TRBJ2-3	once	TRBD2	CASNGGAGGTDTQYF	TGTGCCAGCAACGGGGGGGCAGGGGGCACAGATACGCAGTATTTT
TRBV29-1	TRBJ1-1	few	TRBD1	CSATLTGTTEAFF	TGCAGCGCTACATTGACAGGGACCACTGAAGCTTTCTTT